The text below deals with one T cell receptor beta chain. This receptor's antigen is unknown. Qualities for individual bases were not recorded, and no much larger clone is one base off. The time point tag for this specimen amounts to: baseline before first vaccination. The vaccinee samples were drawn from two UK trials, COV001 and COV002, one of which was a single-blind randomized controlled phase 2/3 trial testing AZD1222 (ChAdOx1 nCoV-19) in healthy adults. For TCRbeta chain sequencing, PBMC samples were collected from trial participants at day 0 and at day 28 after the second dose. The data were obtained in a study of T cell responses to AZD1222 COVID-19 vaccine (dated by TCRdb to the early 2020s). As for the study more broadly: Because spike-specific TCR depth and breadth did not differ between the two schedules, AZD1222 recipients who got a second dose at roughly 4 weeks were pooled with those who got a second dose at roughly 12 weeks. TCR sequencing was performed for roughly 250 trial participants, of whom about 200 were given two doses of AZD1222 and 26 were given two doses of MenACWY control vaccine. Trial participants were enrolled into age subgroups of 18-55, 56-69 and 70-plus years, which contained around 150, 28 and 57 TCR-sequenced participants, respectively.

On the study overall, not on this receptor specifically: Vaccine-associated CD4 TCRs spanned the whole spike protein, with dominant responses in regions 160-218 and 743-854. Most participants were white British and females outnumbered males, and the authors suggested that clonal diversity may have been underestimated. A significant rise in spike-specific TCR breadth and depth was observed after two AZD1222 doses relative to day 0 and relative to MenACWY recipients. No day 14 peak-response samples were available, so repertoires were characterized only after the peak T cell response. Reportedly, almost half of the unique spike-specific TCRs recognized epitopes lying outside the regions that are mutated in the B.1.351 and B.1.1.7 variants. Conclusions about previously exposed vaccinees were limited because only six AZD1222 recipients were SARS-CoV-2 seropositive at baseline. The 56-69-year group was small, and its depth increase did not reach significance, likely because of low power.

The CDR3 sequence holds 15 residues, the cysteine and phenylalanine included. The sequence is cut down to CDR3 DNA, 45 bases in frame from base 1. Based on the germline V gene, the CDR1 and CDR2 sequences are MNHEY and SVGAGI. Cut back by 6 bases and 8 bases, the V and J ends lie 22 bases apart. The CDR3 regions of human TCRbeta chains were analyzed by immunosequencing. The original methods were these. Repertoire TCRs were checked for matches against a reference library of SARS-CoV-2-specific TCRs that had been generated using the MIRA antigen-specificity platform. Breadth was defined as the fraction of unique TCRs that were SARS-CoV-2-associated. Depth was defined as the fraction of total T cells that were SARS-CoV-2-associated. Using the MIRA data, every spike-specific TCR was mapped to the spike region that the TCR reacted to and assigned to either a CD4 or a CD8 class. Log10-transformed breadth and depth values were compared by one-way ANOVA with Sidak's multiple comparisons tests. The source is immuneACCESS, and TCRdb retained only in-frame sequences with V and J called. Part of the clones is not carried over; for the studies checked, unresolved V genes explain less than half of this, and the remainder is unexplained. V and J calls and clone size come straight from that table; D and trimming were deduced from the DNA. This sample gives some 120,000 clones in total; roughly nine tenths of them show up just once. The top ten constitute around 30% of the sample.

The chain couples TRBV6-5 to TRBJ1-2; TRBD1 is possibly the D segment (5 matching bases). This TCR came from an adult in good health. Sequenced here: peripheral blood, sampled on day 0 of AZD1222 vaccination. For the CDR3, the sequence is CASRERGAKVLGYTF. The nucleotides read TGTGCCAGCAGGGAGAGAGGGGCCAAGGTTCTCGGCTACACCTTC.